The next 9 T cell receptor beta chains were all read from a single sample in a study of blood T cell repertoires in COVID-19. TCRdb's table, derived via immunoSEQ multiplex PCR, lists solely in-frame clones and lacks some. The table lists over 25,000 clones, approximately 80% of them singletons. Sequenced input: peripheral blood. Every receptor here comes from a woman over 75 with acute or convalescent COVID-19.

The V and J genes are TRBV19 and TRBJ1-5, with TRBD1 identical over 10 bases. The CDR3 is 14 amino acids. Germline CDR1 and CDR2: LNHDA and SQIVND (reference sequence). After removal of 1 base from V and 7 bases from J, the junction contained 1 base not matched to a gene. The CDR3 region has the DNA TGTGCCAGTAGTATAGTGACAGGGGGCCAGCCCCAGCATTTT. Its translation: CASSIVTGGQPQHF.

The genes are TRBV3-1 (or the pseudogene TRBV3-2) and TRBJ2-3; TRBD1 agrees at 10 bases. This CDR3 has 17 amino acids. Trimming took 3 bases from V and 3 from J; bases not matched to a gene: 9. Germline values: CDR1 LGHDT, CDR2 YNNKEL (reference sequence). The CDR3 sequence is CASSQHPRDRGTDTQYF. CDR3 nucleotides: TGTGCCAGCAGCCAGCATCCGCGGGACAGGGGAACAGATACGCAGTATTTT.

The V and J genes are TRBV5-1 and TRBJ2-7, with D possibly being TRBD2 (6 bases). CDR3 length equals 14 residues. Germline values: CDR1 SGHRS, CDR2 YFSETQ. V was cut by 2 bases and J by 0 bases, with 9 bases left in between. The DNA of the CDR3 is TGCGCCAGCAGCTTTGGGAGGAGCTCCTACGAGCAGTACTTC. It is translated as CASSFGRSSYEQYF.

CDR3 coding DNA: TGTGCCAGCAGACCCCGGGACAGGGGGTGGTATGGCTACACCTTC. It translates to CASRPRDRGWYGYTF. The genes are TRBV6-5 and TRBJ1-2; 11 bases are a match to TRBD1. Germline loops: CDR1 MNHEY, CDR2 SVGAGI. CDR3 length: 15 residues. The trim removed 6 bases at V and 5 bases at J, leaving 8 bases unmatched.

V and J are TRBV5-1 and TRBJ2-3; TRBD2 aligns across 7 bases. Germline loops: CDR1 SGHRS, CDR2 YFSETQ. The CDR3 runs to 14 residues. The junction had 1 base not matched to a gene; V was cut back by 1 base and J by 2 bases. Here the CDR3 reads CASSLSGITDTQYF. The CDR3 DNA is TGCGCCAGCAGCTTGAGCGGGATCACAGATACGCAGTATTTT.

This rearrangement joins TRBV5-3 to TRBJ2-7; 7 bases agree with TRBD2. TRBV5-3 counts as an open reading frame of uncertain function. The CDR3 has 16 residues. V shed 6 bases, J shed 4 bases, and the junction held 16 bases outside the gene matches. CDR3 sequence (DNA): TGTGCCAGAAAAGACTACCGGGTCCTCGGGAGGTACGAGCAGTACTTC. Its translation is CARKDYRVLGRYEQYF.

This clone was detected a few times. The V and J genes are TRBV12-3 or TRBV12-4 and TRBJ2-5; possibly TRBD2 for D (6 bases). V lost 3 bases and J lost 4, with 9 bases in between. The CDR3 runs to 13 residues. This CDR3 is CASSFWGGETQYF. In DNA form, the CDR3 reads TGTGCCAGCAGTTTTTGGGGAGGAGAGACCCAGTACTTC.

The rearrangement links TRBV29-1 to TRBJ2-3; 13 bases match TRBD2. Germline CDR1 and CDR2: SQVTM and ANQGSEA. The V and J ends lost 3 bases and 6 bases, in that order; junction bases with no gene match: 6. The CDR3 loop spans 15 amino acids. The CDR3, as DNA: TGCAGCGTTGACGTAGGACTAGCGGGAGCGGATACGCAGTATTTT. Its translation: CSVDVGLAGADTQYF.

The chain links TRBV3-1 (or the pseudogene TRBV3-2) to TRBJ2-3; the D gene is possibly TRBD1 (8 bases). V was clipped by 7 bases and J by 2 bases, with 22 bases between them. The CDR3 totals 17 residues. The germline V gene encodes CDR1 LGHDT and CDR2 YNNKEL (reference sequence). DNA of the CDR3: TGTGCCAGCACAGGGGGCGACGGGCGGGGGTACACAGATACGCAGTATTTT. It codes for CASTGGDGRGYTDTQYF.